Presented here are 8 T cell receptor beta chains from one specimen sequenced in a study of graft-versus-host responses after intestinal transplantation. Generated by immunoSEQ multiplex PCR, the TCRdb table keeps only in-frame clones and is missing some. Among 130,000 or so clones listed, around 94% were seen once. What these receptors recognize is not known. Source: unstimulated CD4+ T cells sorted from spleen or lymph node cells, taken before intestinal transplant. The receptors derive from a human donor who received an intestinal transplant.

The chain carries TRBV2 and TRBJ2-7, with D perhaps being TRBD1 or TRBD2 (5 bases each). Per the germline V gene, CDR1 is SNHLY and CDR2 is FYNNEI. The CDR3 length is 14 residues. V dropped 8 bases and J dropped 4 bases, with 18 bases sitting between them. CDR3 in DNA: TGTGCCAGCTTGCTGAGGGGTGAATTGTACGAGCAGTACTTC. This gives the protein CASLLRGELYEQYF.

The rearrangement uses TRBV6-1 and TRBJ1-1; D unresolved. V lost 7 bases to trimming and J lost 0 bases, with 12 bases between them. From germline, CDR1 is MNHNS and CDR2 SASEGT. The CDR3 has 14 amino acids. Written as DNA, the CDR3 is TGTGCCAGCAACCCGGGCGGTATGAACACTGAAGCTTTCTTT. It is translated as CASNPGGMNTEAFF.

This chain links TRBV29-1 with TRBJ2-7, with 8 bases identical to TRBD1. Germline V gene lookup returns CDR1 SQVTM and CDR2 ANQGSEA. The V gene end was trimmed by 7 bases and the J gene end by 3 bases; junction bases not matched to a gene: 5. The CDR3 loop spans 12 amino acids. In DNA, the CDR3 is TGCAGCGGTCTAGGGACAGGCTACGAGCAGTACTTC. Its protein product is CSGLGTGYEQYF.

This sequence joins TRBV5-4 and TRBJ2-1; 11 nucleotides align to TRBD2. Germline assignment: CDR1 SGHNT and CDR2 YYREEE (reference sequence). This CDR3 has 15 residues. Trimming took 1 base from V and 7 from J; bases not matched to a gene: 4. For the CDR3, the DNA is TGTGCCAGCAGCTTGATAGCGGGGGGGGTGAATGAGCAGTTCTTC. As protein: CASSLIAGGVNEQFF.

This clone was observed a few times. J is TRBJ2-1 and V is TRBV5-6; D is ambiguous. Germline V gene lookup returns CDR1 SGHDT and CDR2 YYEEEE. The CDR3 loop spans 13 amino acids. The V end was cut by 7 bases, the J end by 4 bases, with 12 bases between. The CDR3 loop is CASVRERYNEQFF. The DNA of the CDR3 is TGTGCCAGCGTAAGGGAACGATACAATGAGCAGTTCTTC.

This clone has a single count. The chain links TRBV5-1 to TRBJ2-4, with D tentatively TRBD1 or TRBD2 (6 bases each). Per germline, CDR1 SGHRS and CDR2 YFSETQ. The CDR3 length is 13 residues. V was cut by 1 base and J by 8 bases, with 10 bases left in between. This CDR3 is CASSLRGADIQYF. The CDR3 nucleotides are TGCGCCAGCAGCTTGAGGGGGGCGGACATTCAGTACTTC.

The J gene is TRBJ1-6, the V gene TRBV2; 9 nucleotides align to TRBD1. In germline, CDR1 is SNHLY, CDR2 FYNNEI. The J segment lost 9 bases and the V segment lost 3 bases, leaving 9 bases of the junction unmatched. The CDR3 has 16 residues. Here the CDR3 reads CASSDSSGTGSSPLHF. The CDR3 nucleotides read TGTGCCAGCAGTGACTCGTCCGGGACAGGGTCTTCACCCCTCCACTTT.

V gene TRBV6-5 combines with J gene TRBJ2-5; 10 nucleotides align to TRBD2. The CDR3 sequence is 15 residues long. In germline, CDR1 is MNHEY, CDR2 SVGAGI. J gave up 8 bases and V 6 bases, and 12 bases lay outside the gene matches. The DNA for the CDR3 is TGTGCCAGCAGGCCTAGCGGGGGCCCTTATGAAACCCAGTACTTC. This encodes CASRPSGGPYETQYF.